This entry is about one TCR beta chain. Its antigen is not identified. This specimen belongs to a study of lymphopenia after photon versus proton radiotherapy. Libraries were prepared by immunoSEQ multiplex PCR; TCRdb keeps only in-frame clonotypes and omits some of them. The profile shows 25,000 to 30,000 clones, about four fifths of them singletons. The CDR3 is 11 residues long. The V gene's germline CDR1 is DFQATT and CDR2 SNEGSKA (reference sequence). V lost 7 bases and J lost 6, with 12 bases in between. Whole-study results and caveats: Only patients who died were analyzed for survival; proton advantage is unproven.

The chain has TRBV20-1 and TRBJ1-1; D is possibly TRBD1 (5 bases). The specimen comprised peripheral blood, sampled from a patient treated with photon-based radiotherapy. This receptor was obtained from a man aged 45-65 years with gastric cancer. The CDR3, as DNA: TGCAGTGTACCAGAAGGGGCTGAAGCTTTCTTT. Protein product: CSVPEGAEAFF.